What follows is one TCR beta chain and its context. It lacks a known antigen. No much larger clone exists at a distance of one base, and base qualities are not known. This sample was included in a study of cytomegalovirus exposure and HLA in healthy donors (dated by TCRdb to 2016 to 2017). For context, the study as a whole: An earlier analysis of some 600 of the donors reported approximately 280 Gb of sequence data and 117 million unique TCR beta sequences obtained from about 179 million T cells. Approximately 310 gigabases of sequencing data and 70 million to 85 million unique TCR sequences were included in an early release covering several hundred HLA-typed donors. Of the approximately 370 genotyped donors, 81% were placed in the genetic ancestry cluster associated with self-reported Caucasian donors. The study was designed to test whether signatures of past pathogen exposure could be identified by cataloging public T cell receptors. The study used immunosequencing to profile the T cell repertoires of more than 650 subjects and linked those repertoires to cytomegalovirus serostatus. In addition to the first cohort of 650 to 800 subjects, a separate validation cohort of 120 different subjects was used. The study combined high-throughput TCR immunosequencing, statistical association of individual TCRs with disease status, and machine learning to predict cytomegalovirus infection status. In a later analysis, previously published TCR beta repertoires from some 640 donors were re-analyzed and high-resolution HLA genotyping was added so that TCR occurrence patterns could be studied. In the later analysis, no new phenotypic data were used to find candidate immune exposures; instead, reliance was placed on TCR beta sequences and their occurrence across donors. An earlier analysis of some 600 of the donors applied high-throughput TCR beta sequencing to assess whether each TCR beta V gene segment acted as functional or pseudogenic. Donor age, sex, ethnicity and CMV serostatus were collected together with the repertoire data. A later genetic analysis used genome-wide SNP genotypes for about three fifths of the 666 donors, treating that subset as a discovery cohort. Every repertoire in the discovery cohort had been generated on one and the same sequencing platform. HLA typing covered class I and class II loci at four-digit resolution. The number of donors typed differed by locus, with roughly 620-630 for A, B, C, DRB1 and DQB1, around 560 for DQA1, 600 to 610 for DPA1, and approximately 470 for DPB1. Four or five DR-DQ haplotypes were handled as single units for association and clustering because linkage in the cohort was strong. Across some 400 genotyped donors of the cohort, an average of approximately 240,000 unique TCR beta nucleotide sequences per donor were sequenced, and around 20% of those sequences were non-productive.

The CDR3 numbers 16 residues from cysteine through phenylalanine. Here the CDR3 DNA is all that survives: 48 bases in frame from base 1. V and J are truncated by 0 bases and 7 bases respectively, leaving an intervening sequence of 19 bases. CDR1 SGHKS and CDR2 YYEKEE are derived from the germline V gene (reference sequence). The cohort was made up of approximately 670 healthy bone marrow donors. Cohort members were all nominally healthy when sampled, although unrecorded immune exposures were likely present. The donor was CMV seronegative and belonged to the group of roughly 330 seronegative cohort members. Each donor provided a peripheral blood sample, and peripheral blood mononuclear cells were used for TCR beta sequencing. Genomic DNA was extracted from the blood cell samples with the Qiagen DNeasy Blood Extraction Kit. The library was produced with the immunoSEQ multiplex PCR assay. For the multiplex PCR, a mixture combining 60 forward primers for TCR Vbeta segments and 13 reverse primers for TCR Jbeta segments was used. Amplification of the CDR3 region of rearranged TCR beta genes was performed with a multiplex PCR assay on genomic DNA. On the Illumina HiSeq System, the amplified TCR beta libraries were sequenced as 87-base-pair reads. Regarding the original processing steps: In a later analysis, 80 million or so unique TCR beta chains were counted across the 666 repertoires, and approximately 11 million of these chains were shared by at least two donors. Raw reads were error-corrected and collapsed into unique sequences with a nearest-neighbor algorithm that merged closely related sequences to remove PCR and sequencing errors. To assign V, D and J gene segments, CDR3 sequences were aligned to IMGT reference sequences. For a sequence to be retained, at least a six-nucleotide match to both a V gene segment and a J gene segment was required. A rearrangement was called productive if the CDR3 had no stop codons and remained in frame with V and J, and every other rearrangement was called non-productive. CDR3 was defined according to IMGT convention as the region running from the second conserved V-encoded cysteine to the conserved J-encoded phenylalanine. In an earlier analysis of around 600 of the donors, sequences lacking an unambiguous match to a single V gene segment were excluded. An earlier analysis of about 600 of the donors called V segments functional above 56.7% productive rearrangements and segregating when the between-donor standard deviation exceeded 5%. A statistical classification framework was built for diagnosing cytomegalovirus status from the catalog of TCR beta chain sequences. In a later analysis, TCR nucleotide sequences were compared against IMGT/GENE-DB human TR gene sequences so that V and J genes could be assigned. Using the TCRdist pipeline, a later analysis assigned CDR3 sequences along with most-parsimonious VDJ recombination scenarios. In a later analysis, every TCR beta chain was defined by the combination of its CDR3 amino acid sequence and its V-gene family, and reads without a unique V-gene family were dropped. As a way to deal with suspected cross-contamination and a sequencing artifact, a later analysis dropped more than 500 nucleotide sequences that were highly shared and had low generation probability. In a later analysis, a clonal expansion index for each public chain was calculated from normalized within-repertoire ranks of inferred template counts. Generation probabilities in a later analysis came from a VDJ recombination model fitted to out-of-frame rearrangements, and those results were checked against IGoR. In a later analysis, hypergeometric tests were used to score TCR-TCR, TCR-HLA and TCR-CMV co-occurrence, with a repertoire-size bias correction applied to TCR pairs. To estimate false discovery rates, a later analysis permuted the HLA or CMV assignments 20 times. In a later analysis, co-occurring TCRs were grouped with DBSCAN, and TCRdist sequence similarity was added when clustering was performed within HLA-allele-positive subsets. For co-occurrence clustering, repertoires with fewer than 30,000 or more than 120,000 public chains were excluded, along with a handful of repertoires with anomalous nucleotide sharing. TCRdb mirrors the immuneACCESS table, restricted to in-frame sequences. Some clones are absent from its copies; in checked studies, under half trace to an unresolved V gene, and the reason for the others is unknown. V, J and clone size are those of that table, while D and trimming were read from the DNA. The sample records fewer than 200,000 clones, about 82% of which are singletons. Around 0.8% of the sample belongs to the ten largest clones.

Results and caveats for the whole study, not just this receptor: According to a later analysis, parvovirus B19, influenza, CMV and Epstein-Barr virus appeared linked to several top co-occurrence clusters. In a later analysis, HLA-associated TCR beta chains showed more clonal expansion and lower generation probabilities than non-associated chains that were equally common. A later genetic analysis associated a missense DCLRE1C variant with V-gene and J-gene trimming of TCR beta chains, and an independent cohort replicated the association. In this cohort, only TCR beta chains were sequenced, and detectable features were limited by the absence of alpha or paired-chain data. In a later genetic analysis, fewer N-insertions in productive TCRs were reported among donors in an Asian-associated ancestry cluster than the approximately 710-donor mean. An earlier analysis of around 540 of the donors showed that most TCR beta V segments appeared in productive rearrangements either about 90% or about 30% of the time, which broadly matched IMGT annotations. In the study, about 150 TCR beta chains were listed as associated with cytomegalovirus. Assigning TCR associations to individual alleles was difficult when HLA alleles, especially DR and DQ, strongly co-occurred. Because counts were too low, 15 to 20 rarely observed V segments, including chromosome 9 orphons, were left out of the earlier analysis of approximately 580 of the donors. Linkage disequilibrium might explain the correlated functional status among segregating V segments, but an unknown experimental factor could not be excluded. HLA typing was unavailable for some donors at each locus, so association tests used only the typed subset. Because the 87-base-pair reads could not distinguish some IMGT-functional V segments, including TRBV6-2 and TRBV6-3, those segments were excluded. Presence/absence analyses assumed roughly uniform sequencing depth across donors, an assumption that may not hold. For the cohort, immune exposure information was limited to CMV serostatus. A further reported finding was that TCR beta sequences accurately predicted the HLA-A and HLA-B alleles for most subjects in the first cohort. At a false discovery rate of 0.05, a later analysis linked roughly 17,000 TCR beta sequences to specific HLA alleles. Across donors, most TCR sequences were observed very rarely, whereas some public TCRs were present in many individuals. Three of the identified cytomegalovirus-associated TCR beta chains were confirmed in vitro to be specific for cytomegalovirus antigens. A cluster of highly shared sequence variants was judged likely to be a technical artifact of the sequencing pipeline. The classifier was reported to diagnose cytomegalovirus status with high specificity and sensitivity in both the original and validation cohorts. According to a later analysis, most CMV-associated TCR beta chains appeared to be HLA-restricted, and the HLA associations seemed to be driven largely by CMV exposure. The authors suggested that the approach could potentially be generalized to other disease states and immunological phenotypes. A later analysis found that TCR association rates varied across HLA loci, with DRB1 alleles showing the most associated TCRs and HLA-C alleles the fewest.

The sequencing sample was made of PBMCs. The chain links TRBV5-5 with TRBJ1-1, and perhaps TRBD1 as D gene, on 6 matching bases. This TCR was recovered from a woman aged 18-29 years in good health and CMV-seronegative. The CDR3 region reads CASSLVGLGGRVEAFF. The DNA sequence reads TGTGCCAGCAGCTTGGTGGGTTTGGGGGGGCGGGTTGAAGCTTTCTTT. Outside the CDR3, residues come from the reference TRBV5-5 and TRBJ1-1 proteins, so the full variable domain is: DAGVTQSPTHLIKTRGQQVTLRCSPISGHKSVSWYQQVLGQGPQFIFQYYEKEERGRGNFPDRFSARQFPNYSSELNVNALLLGDSALYLCASSLVGLGGRVEAFFGQGTRLTVV.